This T cell receptor beta chain was identified during a study of blood T cells in healthy people across ages. Trimming took off 2 bases at V and 7 bases at J, with 12 bases between the two ends. The CDR3 sequence is 13 residues long. Germline loops: CDR1 MNHNY, CDR2 SVGAGI (reference sequence). The use of a sample-barcoded 5' primer and a J-beta primer mix characterized a second PCR of roughly 7 to 11 cycles. Tags on each cDNA molecule came from a template-switch adaptor with 12 random nucleotides. TCRdb called the 5' RACE reads again in MiXCR, with one record for every CDR3 protein. This sample has some 1.5 million distinct CDR3 sequences; approximately 42% occur once, and the top ten carry less than 5%. This clonotype was observed a few times. Its antigen is undetermined. Whole-study findings and limits: Donor CMV infection status was unknown, possibly confounding age-related changes in expanded clonotypes. Naive T cell percentage by flow cytometry tracked strongly with beta diversity. Long-lived and aged donors differed, with more naive CD4+ cells and higher diversity in the long-lived.

Source material: blood. This clonotype was obtained from a woman between 18 and 29 years old in good health. The chain recombines TRBV6-6 with TRBJ2-7; no clear D gene. The CDR3 is CASSYREGNEQYF. The CDR3 DNA sequence: TGTGCCAGCAGTTACCGTGAAGGTAATGAGCAGTACTTC.